Following are 30 T cell receptor beta chains from one sample sequenced in a study of blood T cells in healthy people across ages. Combining a sample-barcoded 5' primer with a J-beta primer mix, a second PCR ran for about 7 to 12 cycles. TCRdb re-analysed the 5' RACE reads in MiXCR, keeping a single row per CDR3 protein. The sample has roughly 1 million distinct CDR3 sequences, less than 25% seen once. These same data were also listed under a study on T cells of mothers and their children.

Source material: blood. The receptors derive from a girl between 2 and 10 years old in good health.

The chain uses TRBV2 and TRBJ1-3, with a weak D call TRBD1 (5 bases). V was pared by 8 bases and J by 2 bases, with 16 bases between. The CDR3 loop spans 15 amino acids. Germline assignment: CDR1 SNHLY and CDR2 FYNNEI. Here the CDR3 reads CASSGGVGPGNTIYF. Written as DNA, the CDR3 is TGTGCCAGCTCTGGGGGGGTCGGACCTGGAAACACCATATATTTT.

This clonotype was seen more than once but under ten times. This CDR3 reads CASSLGRHYGYTF. The CDR3 DNA follows: TGTGCCAGCAGCTTAGGAAGGCACTATGGCTACACCTTC. The J gene is TRBJ1-2, the V gene TRBV7-2; D call uncertain. The CDR3 length is 13 residues. The germline V gene has CDR1 SGHTA and CDR2 FQGNSA. V lost 1 base, J lost 3 bases, and 6 bases lay in between.

The rearrangement joins TRBV12-3 or TRBV12-4 to TRBJ1-6, with TRBD1 matching over 8 bases. Unmatched junction bases numbered 8, after V lost 7 bases and J lost 6 bases. The CDR3 length is 15 residues. For the CDR3, the DNA is TGTGCCAGCACCCATGACAGGGGACCTAATTCACCCCTCCACTTT. Translating it yields CASTHDRGPNSPLHF.

This clonotype came up a few times. The rearrangement links TRBV7-9 to TRBJ2-5; D may be TRBD1 (6 bases). The end of the DNA is better explained by TRBJ2-7, so the J call may be wrong. The CDR3 extends over 16 amino acids. Germline V gene data show CDR1 as SEHNR and CDR2 as FQNEAQ (reference sequence). This CDR3 reads CASSINYGTSRHEQYF. Written as DNA, the CDR3 is TGTGCCAGCAGCATCAATTACGGGACAAGTAGGCACGAGCAGTACTTC.

This clonotype was counted a few times. CDR3 sequence (DNA): TGCAGTGTCGTAGGACGGGAGACCTACGAGCAGTACTTC. This translates into CSVVGRETYEQYF. V gene TRBV20-1 combines with J gene TRBJ2-7; TRBD2 is a possible D gene (6 bases). Between the trimmed V and J ends, which lost 7 bases and 2 bases, there was a span of 15 bases. The CDR3 extends over 13 amino acids. The germline V gene has CDR1 DFQATT and CDR2 SNEGSKA (reference sequence).

The CDR3 here is CASSWGGTQETQYF. The CDR3 DNA sequence: TGTGCCAGCAGCTGGGGCGGCACCCAAGAGACCCAGTACTTC. The V call is TRBV5-5, the J call TRBJ2-5, with TRBD1 as a possible D gene (5 bases). Trimming removed 3 bases at V and 1 base at J, with 10 bases between. The CDR3 has 14 amino acids. Germline loops: CDR1 SGHKS, CDR2 YYEKEE (reference sequence).

As for this clonotype: The germline gene is not matched at one end of the junction; a read error may be the cause. This chain connects TRBV27 to TRBJ2-6; TRBD1 matches 8 bases. Germline CDR1 is MNHEY and CDR2 is SMNVEV (reference sequence). The CDR3 loop spans 18 amino acids. The CDR3 DNA is TGTGCCAGCAGTTTCCGGACAGGGACATCCTCTGGGGCCAACGTCCAGACTTTC. Amino acid sequence: CASSFRTGTSSGANVQTF.

The gene calls are TRBV12-3 or TRBV12-4 and TRBJ2-5, with D perhaps assigned TRBD1 or TRBD2 (6 bases each). The DNA end is a closer match to TRBJ2-7, so the J assignment may be wrong. The CDR3 is 16 amino acids. The CDR3 reads CASSPLRGLSSYEQYF. In nucleotides, the CDR3 is TGTGCCAGCAGTCCCCTCCGGGGGCTAAGCTCCTACGAGCAGTACTTC.

This clonotype was observed a handful of times. The chain couples TRBV7-9 to TRBJ1-2; D call uncertain. Germline V gives CDR1 SEHNR, CDR2 FQNEAQ (reference sequence). The CDR3 contains 14 residues. V was clipped by 8 bases and J by 0 bases, with 13 bases between them. CDR3 residues: CASSWGTPNYGYTF. DNA for the CDR3: TGTGCCAGCTCCTGGGGAACACCTAACTATGGCTACACCTTC.

The chain carries TRBV9 and TRBJ2-5, with 7 nucleotides matching TRBD1. The J call may not be correct, given that the DNA end is closer to TRBJ2-7. The CDR3 loop spans 15 amino acids. Per the germline V gene, CDR1 is SGDLS and CDR2 is YYNGEE. Here the CDR3 DNA reads TGTGCCAGCAGCGTAGGGGACAGTCACTCCTACGAGCAGTACTTC. Its translation is CASSVGDSHSYEQYF.

The CDR3 DNA sequence: TGTGCCAGCAGCTTAGCAATGGGAGGCAACACAGATACGCAGTATTTT. It yields the protein CASSLAMGGNTDTQYF. J is TRBJ2-3 and V is TRBV7-8; D is possibly TRBD2 (6 bases). Trimming pared 0 bases from V and 2 bases from J, leaving 12 bases between. CDR3 size: 16 residues. Germline V lookup: CDR1 SGHVS, CDR2 FQNEAQ.

The J gene is TRBJ2-5, the V gene TRBV10-3; D gene ambiguous. Germline V gene lookup returns CDR1 ENHRY and CDR2 SYGVKD. The CDR3 runs to 14 residues. Trimming took 4 bases from V and 2 from J, leaving 11 bases between them. CDR3 DNA: TGTGCCATCAGTGTGGGATTATCACAAGAGACCCAGTACTTC. It yields the protein CAISVGLSQETQYF.

The chain is built from TRBV11-2 and TRBJ2-1; D tentatively reads TRBD1 or TRBD2 (5 bases each). Germline V lookup: CDR1 SGHAT, CDR2 FQNNGV. V shed 6 bases and J shed 5 bases, with 17 bases lying between them. The CDR3 is made up of 15 amino acids. CDR3 DNA: TGTGCCAGCAGGGGCCCCGGGGCTAAAAACAATGAGCAGTTCTTC. Translated: CASRGPGAKNNEQFF.

The gene calls are TRBV4-1 and TRBJ2-4, with D perhaps matching TRBD1 (5 bases). Germline values: CDR1 MGHRA, CDR2 YSYEKL. The CDR3 runs 14 residues. V dropped 1 base and J dropped 4 bases, with 8 bases sitting between them. In DNA, the CDR3 is TGCGCCAGCAGCCAAGTTCCAGGGAAAAACATTCAGTACTTC. Residues: CASSQVPGKNIQYF.

This clonotype has only a few counts. The chain employs TRBV10-1 and TRBJ2-3; 14 bases line up with TRBD2. Germline assignment: CDR1 WNHNN and CDR2 SYGVQD (reference sequence). Germline trimming cut 7 bases from V and 6 bases from J; bases unmatched to any gene: 9. CDR3 length equals 16 residues. The CDR3: CASTGGLAGVRDTQYF. DNA for the CDR3: TGCGCCAGCACCGGGGGACTAGCGGGAGTAAGGGATACGCAGTATTTT.

This clonotype was seen a few times. The V call is TRBV5-1, the J call TRBJ2-4, with 12 bases matching TRBD2. Looked up from germline, CDR1 is SGHRS and CDR2 is YFSETQ. The CDR3 is 15 residues long. Trimming at V came to 3 bases and at J to 8 bases, leaving 6 bases not matched to a gene. The CDR3 protein is CASSSTSGGGYIQYF. The DNA of the CDR3 is TGCGCCAGCAGCTCGACTAGCGGGGGAGGATACATTCAGTACTTC.

The sample holds a few counts of this clonotype. This sequence joins TRBV7-2 and TRBJ1-4; perhaps TRBD1 as D (5 bases). There are 13 residues in the CDR3. Trimming removed 2 bases at V and 10 bases at J, with 11 bases between. Germline values: CDR1 SGHTA, CDR2 FQGNSA. Written as DNA, the CDR3 is TGTGCCAGCAGCTTACTGTCTGGGGGAAAACTGTTTTTT. It yields the protein CASSLLSGGKLFF.

Many counts were recorded for this clonotype. The J gene is TRBJ1-2, the V gene TRBV4-3; no firm D call. Germline V lookup: CDR1 LGHNA, CDR2 YSLEER. The CDR3 spans 15 residues. The V end was cut by 1 base, the J end by 4 bases, with 13 bases between. Here the CDR3 reads CASSQVLGNPYGYTF. In DNA form, the CDR3 reads TGCGCCAGCAGCCAAGTTCTGGGGAACCCCTATGGCTACACCTTC.

This clonotype was found a few times. The rearrangement joins TRBV6-5 to TRBJ1-2, with a tentative D call TRBD1 (6 bases). The V and J ends lost 7 bases and 4 bases respectively, with 13 bases between them. The CDR3 extends over 13 amino acids. The germline V gene has CDR1 MNHEY and CDR2 SVGAGI. CDR3 sequence (DNA): TGTGCCAGCATTGGTAGCAGGGGCTATGGCTACACCTTC. It specifies CASIGSRGYGYTF.

There are a few counts of this clonotype. The chain uses TRBV3-1 and TRBJ2-7, with TRBD1 as a possible D gene (6 bases). This CDR3 spans 14 amino acids. V lost 1 base and J lost 2, with 9 bases in between. Germline V lookup: CDR1 LGHDT, CDR2 YNNKEL (reference sequence). The CDR3 region is CASSQVGAAYEQYF. The CDR3 coding sequence is TGTGCCAGCAGCCAAGTGGGGGCGGCCTACGAGCAGTACTTC.

The chain links TRBV4-1 to TRBJ1-4; possibly TRBD1 for D (5 bases). This CDR3 region has 15 residues. The germline V gene encodes CDR1 MGHRA and CDR2 YSYEKL. The germline V and J ends were trimmed by 0 bases and 8 bases, with 13 bases remaining between them. The CDR3 DNA follows: TGCGCCAGCAGCCAAGAGCACAGGCGTCAAGAAAAACTGTTTTTT. This gives the protein CASSQEHRRQEKLFF.

The rearrangement links TRBV6-5 to TRBJ2-5, with a weak D call TRBD2 (5 bases). Between the trimmed V and J ends, which lost 7 bases and 5 bases, there was a span of 14 bases. Germline CDR1 is MNHEY and CDR2 is SVGAGI. The CDR3 sequence is 13 residues long. DNA of the CDR3: TGTGCCAGCACCCCGCCCGGGATGGAGACCCAGTACTTC. Protein product: CASTPPGMETQYF.

This clonotype was seen a handful of times. This chain joins TRBV4-1 and TRBJ1-6; weak D call: TRBD1 (6 bases). The V end was cut by 3 bases, the J end by 13 bases, with 22 bases between. CDR3 length: 16 amino acids. The germline CDR1 and CDR2 sequences are MGHRA and YSYEKL. The CDR3 region is CASSQPRQESVFPLHF. Here the CDR3 DNA reads TGCGCCAGCAGCCAGCCCCGACAGGAATCGGTGTTTCCCCTCCACTTT.

This clonotype was picked up a small number of times. This chain uses TRBV9 with TRBJ2-5; D might be TRBD1 (6 bases). Germline V gene lookup returns CDR1 SGDLS and CDR2 YYNGEE. V was clipped by 3 bases and J by 9 bases, with 9 bases between them. CDR3 length: 11 residues. CDR3 nucleotide sequence: TGTGCCAGCAGCGGAGAGGGGGCCCAGTACTTC. It encodes CASSGEGAQYF.

This chain uses TRBV15 with TRBJ1-1; TRBD1 might be the D (5 bases). Trimming left V 7 bases short and J 5 bases short, with 26 bases between. Germline V gene lookup returns CDR1 LNHNV and CDR2 YYDKDF (reference sequence). CDR3 size: 17 residues. Here the CDR3 reads CATTDTLISGEGTEAFF. Written as DNA, the CDR3 is TGTGCCACCACCGATACCCTGATTTCGGGGGAAGGGACTGAAGCTTTCTTT.

This clonotype was found a few times. The chain couples TRBV6-6 to TRBJ2-5; D is perhaps TRBD2 (6 bases). The CDR3 runs to 15 residues. The germline gives CDR1 MNHNY, CDR2 SVGAGI (reference sequence). Trimming removed 5 bases at V and 2 bases at J, with 15 bases between. This CDR3 is CASSLPGLSQETQYF. CDR3 nucleotide sequence: TGTGCCAGCAGTCTCCCGGGACTTTCTCAAGAGACCCAGTACTTC.

This clonotype was found many times. The chain carries TRBV29-1 and TRBJ2-1, with a tentative D call TRBD2 (7 bases). The CDR3 length is 13 residues. The V gene lost 7 bases and the J gene lost 7 bases, with 17 bases spanning the gap. Germline assignment: CDR1 SQVTM and CDR2 ANQGSEA. The chain's CDR3 is CSGEGEVGNEQFF. CDR3 in DNA: TGCAGCGGGGAGGGGGAGGTGGGGAATGAGCAGTTCTTC.

This clonotype was found a few times. The chain couples TRBV28 to TRBJ2-5, with TRBD1 matching 7 bases. The end of the DNA aligns better with TRBJ2-7, so the J call may be wrong. Per germline, CDR1 MDHEN and CDR2 SYDVKM. The CDR3 has 14 residues. CDR3 nucleotides: TGTGCCAGTAGACAGGGCGCCTTCTCCTACGAGCAGTACTTC. It specifies CASRQGAFSYEQYF.

The table lists this clonotype with many counts. V and J are TRBV29-1 and TRBJ1-2; D unresolved. The CDR3 spans 11 residues. Germline lookup yields CDR1 SQVTM and CDR2 ANQGSEA. Trimming removed 3 bases from V and 7 bases from J, with 9 bases in between. The CDR3 protein is CSVDSGSGYTF. CDR3 DNA: TGCAGCGTTGACTCGGGGAGTGGCTACACCTTC.

This chain joins TRBV7-9 and TRBJ1-2; 7 bases align to TRBD1. V shed 1 base and J 6 bases; nucleotides not matched to a gene: 20. The V gene's germline CDR1 is SEHNR and CDR2 FQNEAQ (reference sequence). The CDR3 contains 19 residues. The CDR3 here is CASSLESSTVTGPGDGYTF. The CDR3 nucleotides are TGTGCCAGCAGCTTAGAATCATCTACTGTGACAGGGCCGGGGGATGGCTACACCTTC.